Below are 17 T cell receptor beta chains sequenced from a single sample in a study of control samples from healthy donors and cancer patients. Data came from immunoSEQ multiplex PCR; TCRdb stores just in-frame clones and leaves some out. The table lists around 150,000 clones, 89% of them singletons. The specimen was blood. These receptors originate from a young man in good health.

The genes are TRBV6-5 and TRBJ2-7; 8 bases line up with TRBD2. Germline V gene lookup returns CDR1 MNHEY and CDR2 SVGAGI. The CDR3 has 14 residues. The J segment lost 1 base and the V segment lost 6 bases, leaving 5 bases of the junction unmatched. The DNA of the CDR3 is TGTGCCAGCAGACGGGGGGGCGGATCCTACGAGCAGTACTTC. Residues: CASRRGGGSYEQYF.

This chain connects TRBV9 to TRBJ2-7, with D maybe TRBD1 (6 bases). Per the germline V gene, CDR1 is SGDLS and CDR2 is YYNGEE. Trimming shortened V by 0 bases and J by 2 bases, and 12 bases separated the two germline ends. This CDR3 spans 15 amino acids. The CDR3 loop reads CASSVGLDSPYEQYF. CDR3 nucleotide sequence: TGTGCCAGCAGCGTAGGACTGGACAGTCCCTACGAGCAGTACTTC.

The rearrangement uses TRBV2 and TRBJ1-1; D is perhaps TRBD1 (5 bases). Germline CDR1 SNHLY, CDR2 FYNNEI. The CDR3 is 15 amino acids. V was clipped by 5 bases and J by 1 base, with 14 bases between them. In nucleotides, the CDR3 is TGTGCCAGCAGTATTACGGACACACAGAACACTGAAGCTTTCTTT. This gives the protein CASSITDTQNTEAFF.

The J gene is TRBJ2-1, the V gene TRBV5-5; 9 bases fit TRBD2. This CDR3 region has 16 residues. Germline CDR1 reads SGHKS; CDR2 reads YYEKEE (reference sequence). The V and J ends lost 2 bases and 3 bases, in that order; junction bases with no gene match: 6. The CDR3 region is CASSFGAGGIYNEQFF. The CDR3 coding sequence is TGTGCCAGCAGCTTTGGGGCGGGAGGGATCTACAATGAGCAGTTCTTC.

This clone appeared a single time. V gene TRBV13 combines with J gene TRBJ1-4, with 7 nucleotides matching TRBD1. After removal of 5 bases from V and 6 bases from J, the junction contained 3 bases not matched to a gene. This CDR3 is 13 amino acids long. The V gene's germline CDR1 is PRHDT and CDR2 FYEKMQ (reference sequence). The CDR3 DNA is TGTGCCAGCAGCCGACAGGGTGATGAAAAACTGTTTTTT. Translating gives CASSRQGDEKLFF.

The chain is built from TRBV14 and TRBJ2-7; TRBD1 or TRBD2 may be the D gene (6 bases each). Deletions cut 0 bases from V and 3 bases from J, with 12 bases between. The germline gives CDR1 SGHDN, CDR2 FVKESK. The CDR3 totals 15 residues. This CDR3 is CASSQEQGGIYEQYF. CDR3 bases: TGTGCCAGCAGCCAAGAACAGGGCGGGATCTACGAGCAGTACTTC.

This chain connects TRBV3-1 (or the pseudogene TRBV3-2) to TRBJ2-3; D is tentatively TRBD1 or TRBD2 (5 bases each). V lost 0 bases to trimming and J lost 3 bases, with 7 bases between them. The CDR3 contains 14 residues. Germline CDR1 LGHDT, CDR2 YNNKEL (reference sequence). CDR3 protein: CASSQERGTDTQYF. The CDR3 region has the DNA TGTGCCAGCAGCCAAGAGAGGGGAACAGATACGCAGTATTTT.

The CDR3 nucleotides read TGTGCCAGCAGTTACTCCCCCGCCGACACCTATGGCTACACCTTC. Translating gives CASSYSPADTYGYTF. This chain links TRBV6-5 with TRBJ1-2; no definite D call. The germline CDR1 and CDR2 sequences are MNHEY and SVGAGI. Deletions cut 0 bases from V and 4 bases from J, with 12 bases between. CDR3 length: 15 residues.

J is TRBJ1-2 and V is TRBV19; D might be TRBD1 (6 bases). This CDR3 region has 14 residues. Trimming removed 4 bases at V and 2 bases at J, with 11 bases between. Germline CDR1 is LNHDA and CDR2 is SQIVND (reference sequence). In DNA, the CDR3 is TGTGCCAGTAGTACGGGGGCGGGAAACTATGGCTACACCTTC. It encodes CASSTGAGNYGYTF.

V is TRBV19 and J is TRBJ1-5, with 10 bases that match TRBD1. Germline CDR1 is LNHDA and CDR2 is SQIVND (reference sequence). V lost 10 bases to trimming and J lost 3 bases; unmatched junction nucleotides: 6. The CDR3 totals 14 residues. The CDR3 loop reads CATGQGDANQPQHF. The CDR3 DNA sequence: TGTGCCACAGGACAGGGGGATGCCAATCAGCCCCAGCATTTT.

V usage is TRBV7-2 and J usage is TRBJ1-2, with 7 bases matching TRBD1. V gave up 8 bases and J gave up 6 bases; unmatched junction bases: 12. The CDR3 consists of 14 residues. Germline loops: CDR1 SGHTA, CDR2 FQGNSA. The CDR3 sequence: CASESLAGGDGYTF. The CDR3 DNA reads as TGTGCCAGCGAGTCCTTGGCAGGGGGTGATGGCTACACCTTC.

This chain uses TRBV7-2 with TRBJ2-3; D perhaps matches TRBD2 (5 bases). CDR1 is SGHTA, CDR2 FQGNSA, per germline. Trimming took off 6 bases at V and 4 bases at J, with 26 bases between the two ends. This CDR3 has 18 residues. The CDR3 region has the DNA TGTGCCAGCAGGACCACCTCCAACCCCGGGGAAATGTCAGATACGCAGTATTTT. This codes for CASRTTSNPGEMSDTQYF. The full variable domain, in which reference TRBV7-2 and TRBJ2-3 provide the parts outside the CDR3, is GAGVSQSPSNKVTEKGKDVELRCDPISGHTALYWYRQSLGQGLEFLIYFQGNSAPDKSGLPSDRFSAERTGGSVSTLTIQRTQQEDSAVYLCASRTTSNPGEMSDTQYFGPGTRLTVL.

The gene calls are TRBV5-1 and TRBJ2-3; TRBD2 agrees at 16 bases. Germline V gene lookup returns CDR1 SGHRS and CDR2 YFSETQ. J lost 6 bases, V lost 3 bases, and 4 bases had no gene match. The CDR3 totals 16 residues. Here the CDR3 reads CASSSPGLAGGDTQYF. The CDR3 nucleotides read TGCGCCAGCAGCTCCCCGGGACTAGCGGGGGGGGATACGCAGTATTTT.

This clone was picked up one time. One base away lies a much larger clone, so this may be a sequencing read error. The chain couples TRBV6-4 to TRBJ2-3; 9 positions agree with TRBD2. The CDR3 sequence is 15 residues long. CDR1 is MRHNA, CDR2 SNTAGT, per germline. Trimming cost V 3 bases and J 2 bases; bases outside gene matches: 3. For the CDR3, the DNA is TGTGCCAGCAGTGAGGGCGGGGGGGCCACAGATACGCAGTATTTT. Translation gives CASSEGGGATDTQYF.

A few counts support this clone. This specimen includes other DNA sequences encoding the same CDR3. The chain has TRBV7-9 and TRBJ1-3, with 8 bases matching TRBD1. CDR1 and CDR2 (germline): SEHNR, FQNEAQ (reference sequence). The CDR3 length is 15 residues. Trimming cost V 5 bases and J 0 bases; bases outside gene matches: 3. CDR3 in amino acids: CASSPQGASGNTIYF. For the CDR3, the DNA is TGTGCCAGCAGCCCGCAGGGGGCCTCTGGAAACACCATATATTTT.

V and J are TRBV5-1 and TRBJ2-5; TRBD2 is a possible D gene (7 bases). Trimming pared 4 bases from V and 2 bases from J, leaving 18 bases between. The CDR3 extends over 16 amino acids. Germline V gives CDR1 SGHRS, CDR2 YFSETQ. Here the CDR3 reads CASSRNLGGVQETQYF. CDR3 sequence (DNA): TGCGCCAGCAGCCGCAATCTAGGGGGGGTTCAAGAGACCCAGTACTTC.

This chain joins TRBV12-5 and TRBJ2-5, with 12 bases matching TRBD2. Trimming cost V 1 base and J 1 base; bases outside gene matches: 1. The CDR3 extends over 16 amino acids. The germline gives CDR1 LGHNT, CDR2 FRNRAP. CDR3 DNA sequence: TGTGCTAGTGGTTTGGGGACTAGCGGGATCCAAGAGACCCAGTACTTC. It yields the protein CASGLGTSGIQETQYF.